What follows is one T cell receptor beta chain and its context. The antigen remains unidentified. Its ends do not fully match the called genes, so a read error is possible. Looked up from germline, CDR1 is SGHRS and CDR2 is YFSETQ. CDR3 length: 14 amino acids. Naive CD4+ cells had CD25+ Tregs removed. The study's findings and limits: Greatest tumor Treg TCR overlap was with tumor naive CD4+ cells. Tumor memory CD4+ T cell TCR gene usage was found to cluster with blood and lymph node memory CD4+ cells and with lymph node naive CD4+ cells.

Constant-region reverse primers amplified full-length variable regions, followed by semi-nested Nested Universal Primer A PCR. TCRdb re-called the 5' RACE reads with MiXCR, one entry per CDR3 protein. The profile shows about 55,000 distinct CDR3 sequences, 17% of them singletons. This TCR was recovered from a female donor with breast cancer. The J gene is TRBJ1-2, the V gene TRBV5-1; D ambiguous. Sequences were obtained from naive CD4+ T cells sorted from blood. Subset of the sample: naive CD4+ T cells, CD4+CD45RA+CD25-. The CDR3 DNA sequence: TGCGCCAGCAGCTTGGTTTCCCAACTCTATGGCTACGCCTTC. It translates to CASSLVSQLYGYAF. Looking up the rest from reference TRBV5-1 and TRBJ1-2 gives the full variable domain: KAGVTQTPRYLIKTRGQQVTLSCSPISGHRSVSWYQQTPGQGLQFLFEYFSETQRNKGNFPGRFSGRQFSNSRSEMNVSTLELGDSALYLCASSLVSQLYGYAFGSGTRLTVV.